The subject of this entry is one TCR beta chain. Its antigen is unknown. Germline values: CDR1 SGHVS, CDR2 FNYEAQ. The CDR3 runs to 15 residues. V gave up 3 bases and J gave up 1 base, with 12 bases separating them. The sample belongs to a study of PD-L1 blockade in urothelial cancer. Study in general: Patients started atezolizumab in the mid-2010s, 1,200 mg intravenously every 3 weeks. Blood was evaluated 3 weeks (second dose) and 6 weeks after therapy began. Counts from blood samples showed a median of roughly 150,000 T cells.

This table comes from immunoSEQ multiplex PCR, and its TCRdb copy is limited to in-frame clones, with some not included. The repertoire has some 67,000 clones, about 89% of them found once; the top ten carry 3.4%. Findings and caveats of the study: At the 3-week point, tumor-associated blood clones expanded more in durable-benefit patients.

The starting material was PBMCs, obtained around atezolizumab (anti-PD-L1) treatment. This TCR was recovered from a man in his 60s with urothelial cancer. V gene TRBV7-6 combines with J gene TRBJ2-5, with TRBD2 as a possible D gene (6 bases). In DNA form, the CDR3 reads TGTGCCAGCAGCTTGGCGGGATTCTTCCAAGAGACCCAGTACTTC. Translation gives CASSLAGFFQETQYF. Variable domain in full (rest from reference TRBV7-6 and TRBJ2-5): GAGVSQSPRYKVTKRGQDVALRCDPISGHVSLYWYRQALGQGPEFLTYFNYEAQQDKSGLPNDRFSAERPEGSISTLTIQRTEQRDSAMYRCASSLAGFFQETQYFGPGTRLLVL.